The 10 T cell receptor beta chains below all came from one sample that was sequenced in a study of molecular identifiers for immune sequencing clone quantification. TCRdb re-called the PCR reads through MiXCR, storing one row per CDR3 protein. The table lists some 70,000 distinct CDR3 sequences, 15% to 20% of them singletons. The specimen sequenced was naive CD8+ T cells from blood, with Jurkat cell RNA spiked in. Subset defined: FACS-sorted CD8+CD4-CCR7+CD45RA+ naive T cells. Receptors originate from a human donor in good health. Some libraries in this study had Jurkat cell RNA spiked in.

This clonotype showed up many times. The chain joins TRBV19 to TRBJ1-5; D possibly corresponds to TRBD1 (6 bases). CDR3 length: 15 residues. Trimming took off 0 bases at V and 6 bases at J, with 12 bases between the two ends. Germline CDR1 LNHDA, CDR2 SQIVND (reference sequence). The CDR3: CASSIDLIGGQPQHF. DNA for the CDR3: TGTGCCAGTAGTATAGACCTGATAGGGGGTCAGCCCCAGCATTTT.

Ten or more counts support this clonotype. The chain combines TRBV20-1 with TRBJ2-2; D is unresolved. The CDR3 spans 11 residues. V was trimmed by 2 bases and J by 6 bases, leaving 4 bases between them. Germline lookup yields CDR1 DFQATT and CDR2 SNEGSKA (reference sequence). CDR3 sequence (DNA): TGCAGTGCTAGAAGGGCCGGGGAGCTGTTTTTT. Translated: CSARRAGELFF.

This clonotype was counted at least ten times. This chain uses TRBV28 with TRBJ2-7, with 8 bases identical to TRBD2. V was pared by 2 bases and J by 1 base, with 4 bases of the junction left unmatched. Looked up from germline, CDR1 is MDHEN and CDR2 is SYDVKM. The CDR3 is 15 amino acids. CDR3 nucleotide sequence: TGTGCCAGCAGTTTACGGAGCGGGAGTTCCTACGAGCAGTACTTC. Encoded protein: CASSLRSGSSYEQYF.

This clonotype was seen ten or more times. The chain links TRBV29-1 to TRBJ2-1; possible D gene TRBD2, 6 bases. The germline V gene encodes CDR1 SQVTM and CDR2 ANQGSEA. The CDR3 covers 14 residues. V gave up 2 bases and J gave up 3 bases, with 11 bases separating them. CDR3 residues: CSVESGRNYNEQFF. CDR3 DNA sequence: TGCAGCGTTGAAAGCGGGCGAAACTACAATGAGCAGTTCTTC.

The chain couples TRBV2 to TRBJ1-2; maybe TRBD1 (5 bases). Trimming took 1 base from V and 3 from J, leaving 12 bases between them. CDR3 length: 15 residues. Germline V CDR1 and CDR2: SNHLY, FYNNEI. CDR3 protein: CASSEDWGPDYGYTF. The DNA for the CDR3 is TGTGCCAGCAGTGAAGACTGGGGACCTGACTATGGCTACACCTTC.

This clonotype occurred many times. The CDR3 spells CASSDRTGWPYEQYF. The CDR3 region has the DNA TGTGCCAGCAGTGATCGGACAGGGTGGCCCTACGAGCAGTACTTC. This chain links TRBV6-1 with TRBJ2-7, with 8 nucleotides matching TRBD1. The V segment lost 3 bases and the J segment 2 bases; nucleotides outside the gene matches: 6. The CDR3 is 15 amino acids. Germline V gene lookup returns CDR1 MNHNS and CDR2 SASEGT.

This clonotype was seen ten or more times. The chain is built from TRBV21-1 and TRBJ2-4; TRBD1 is the table's D call, not checked against the DNA. TRBV21-1 is noted as a pseudogene. There are 17 residues in the CDR3. CDR3 sequence (DNA): TGTGCCAATAAGACAGGGCCACGTACTGAAGCCAAAAACATTCAGTACTTC. Its translation: CANKTGPRTEAKNIQYF.

On this clonotype: A junction end diverges from the germline sequence, so it may reflect a read error. This chain connects TRBV7-9 to TRBJ2-1, with unresolved D. Germline V gives CDR1 SEHNR, CDR2 FQNEAQ (reference sequence). CDR3 length: 13 amino acids. CDR3 amino acids: CTSSLISYNEQFF. CDR3 bases: TGTACCAGCAGCTTAATTTCCTACAATGAGCAGTTCTTC.

On this clonotype: A much larger clone lies a single base off, so this may be a read error. This sequence joins TRBV7-9 and TRBJ2-5; 8 bases align to TRBD1. CDR1 SEHNR and CDR2 FQNEAQ come from the germline V gene (reference sequence). The CDR3 runs 15 residues. As DNA, the CDR3 is TGTGCCAGCAGCAGAGGACAGGGTGGGCAAGAGACCCAGCACTTC. This gives the protein CASSRGQGGQETQHF.

This clonotype occurred many times. The chain has TRBV6-2 or TRBV6-3 and TRBJ2-1, with TRBD2 matching 8 bases. From germline, CDR1 is MNHEY and CDR2 SVGEGT. The CDR3 length is 16 residues. Trimming removed 7 bases from V and 5 bases from J; junction bases left unmatched: 13. CDR3 protein: CASTILSGRFNNEQFF. The CDR3 DNA follows: TGTGCCAGCACAATCCTCAGCGGGAGATTTAACAATGAGCAGTTCTTC.